These T cell receptor beta chains were read from a single sample in a study of blood T cell repertoires in COVID-19. Sequencing was performed with immunoSEQ multiplex PCR; in TCRdb, only in-frame clones are kept and a portion is missing. The table has approximately 88,000 clones, 87% seen once. Specimen: peripheral blood. The source is a male donor with acute or convalescent COVID-19. Each CDR3 is given with its conserved first and last residue. A D gene is named only where the DNA matches it firmly. Expanded clones are given a class, and other clones once, few, many or no size at all.

j_call clone_size d_call v_call cdr3_aa cdr3_nt
TRBJ1-3 - - TRBV3-1/TRBV3-2 CASSQEIGNTIYF TGTGCCAGCAGCCAAGAAATAGGAAACACCATATATTTT
TRBJ2-7 - - TRBV5-3 CARRWGLKYEQYF TGTGCGCGAAGGTGGGGGCTTAAGTACGAGCAGTACTTC
TRBJ1-5 once - TRBV7-2 CASSPTPGLSSGANQPQHF TGTGCCAGCAGCCCAACTCCGGGTCTTTCTAGTGGGGCCAATCAGCCCCAGCATTTT
TRBJ1-2 - - TRBV6-5 CASSPTGLRNYGYTF TGTGCCAGCAGCCCCACAGGGCTCCGTAACTATGGCTACACCTTC
TRBJ1-1 - - TRBV4-1 CASSFKLRIGGLNTEAFF TGCGCCAGCAGCTTCAAGTTGAGAATCGGGGGGCTCAACACTGAAGCTTTCTTT
TRBJ2-7 - - TRBV12-3/TRBV12-4 CASSFTGYEQYF TGTGCCAGCAGTTTTACGGGCTACGAGCAGTACTTC
TRBJ2-5 - TRBD2 TRBV7-9 CASSFSGGAGETQYF TGTGCCAGCAGCTTTAGCGGGGGGGCCGGCGAGACCCAGTACTTC
TRBJ2-3 - - TRBV7-9 CASSPITDTQYF TGTGCCAGCAGCCCCATCACAGATACGCAGTATTTT
TRBJ2-3 many - TRBV19 CASSWAGRSDTQYF TGTGCCAGTAGTTGGGCGGGGAGGTCCGATACGCAGTATTTT
TRBJ1-1 - TRBD1 TRBV19 CASSMSDRGQWGNTEAFF TGTGCCAGTAGTATGTCGGACAGGGGGCAATGGGGGAACACTGAAGCTTTCTTT
TRBJ2-1 - - TRBV6-5 CASILPGEYNEQFF TGTGCCAGCATTCTCCCCGGGGAATACAATGAGCAGTTCTTC
TRBJ2-5 - TRBD2 TRBV3-1/TRBV3-2 CASSQHGLAGGSETQYF TGTGCCAGCAGCCAACACGGACTAGCGGGGGGGTCAGAGACCCAGTACTTC
TRBJ1-4 - TRBD1 TRBV7-9 CASSPRDSNEKLFF TGTGCCAGCAGCCCCCGGGACAGTAATGAAAAACTGTTTTTT
TRBJ2-1 - - TRBV6-5 CASTEGDPSYNEQFF TGTGCCAGCACCGAAGGGGATCCCTCCTACAATGAGCAGTTCTTC
TRBJ1-6 once TRBD1 TRBV3-1/TRBV3-2 CASSPTPDRASSPLHF TGTGCCAGCAGCCCAACTCCGGACAGGGCAAGTTCACCCCTCCACTTT
TRBJ2-2 - TRBD2 TRBV5-4 CASSLPGGNTGELFF TGTGCCAGCAGCTTGCCGGGGGGAAACACCGGGGAGCTGTTTTTT
TRBJ1-1 - - TRBV30 CAWNLEAEAFF TGTGCCTGGAATCTAGAGGCTGAAGCTTTCTTT
TRBJ1-6 many - TRBV27 CASSKEQGSNSPLHF TGTGCCAGCAGTAAAGAACAGGGTTCGAATTCACCCCTCCACTTT
TRBJ2-2 - TRBD1 TRBV5-1 CASSLKGDSGELFF TGCGCCAGCAGCTTAAAGGGGGACAGCGGGGAGCTGTTTTTT
TRBJ2-7 once - TRBV5-6 CASSFGRTLEQYF TGTGCCAGCAGCTTCGGCAGGACTCTTGAGCAGTACTTC
TRBJ1-3 - - TRBV30 CASDLTTGTTIYF TGTGCCTCAGACTTAACAACAGGGACGACCATATATTTT
TRBJ1-5 - TRBD1 TRBV28 CASSSGTGVQPQHF TGTGCCAGCAGTTCCGGGACAGGGGTTCAGCCCCAGCATTTT
TRBJ1-4 - - TRBV18 CASSQLATNEKLFF TGTGCCAGCTCACAGCTTGCAACTAATGAAAAACTGTTTTTT
TRBJ1-4 - - TRBV30 CAISAGTNEKLFF TGTGCCATTTCGGCCGGGACTAATGAAAAACTGTTTTTT
TRBJ2-7 - - TRBV28 CASSRVVLNYEQYF TGTGCCAGCAGTCGGGTCGTACTAAACTACGAGCAGTACTTC
TRBJ2-1 - - TRBV5-4 CASSLELASSNEQFF TGTGCCAGCAGCTTGGAACTAGCTTCTTCGAATGAGCAGTTCTTC
TRBJ1-1 - - TRBV6-1 CASSGWGGDRGTEAFF TGTGCCAGCAGTGGCTGGGGGGGGGACCGGGGTACTGAAGCTTTCTTT
TRBJ1-2 once - TRBV14 CASSQKSPRGNYGYTF TGTGCCAGCAGCCAAAAGTCCCCCCGGGGAAACTATGGCTACACCTTC
TRBJ1-1 - - TRBV13 CASSLGGRGGFMNTEAFF TGTGCCAGCAGCTTAGGAGGACGAGGAGGCTTCATGAACACTGAAGCTTTCTTT
TRBJ1-6 - - TRBV14 CASSFGGRNSPLHF TGTGCCAGCAGCTTCGGAGGGCGGAATTCACCCCTCCACTTT
TRBJ1-2 few - TRBV7-2 CASSRSTDFYGYTF TGTGCCAGCAGTAGATCGACAGATTTCTATGGCTACACCTTC
TRBJ1-1 - - TRBV3-1/TRBV3-2 CASSQGAENTEAFF TGTGCCAGCAGCCAAGGGGCAGAGAACACTGAAGCTTTCTTT
TRBJ2-1 - TRBD2 TRBV3-1/TRBV3-2 CASSSSAGENYNEQFF TGTGCCAGCAGCTCCTCAGCGGGGGAAAACTACAATGAGCAGTTCTTC
TRBJ2-3 - TRBD1 TRBV7-2 CASSLRQGSTDTQYF TGTGCCAGCAGCTTACGACAGGGAAGCACAGATACGCAGTATTTT
TRBJ1-5 - - TRBV5-1 CASSPGPREPQHF TGCGCCAGCAGCCCCGGACCCAGGGAGCCCCAGCATTTT